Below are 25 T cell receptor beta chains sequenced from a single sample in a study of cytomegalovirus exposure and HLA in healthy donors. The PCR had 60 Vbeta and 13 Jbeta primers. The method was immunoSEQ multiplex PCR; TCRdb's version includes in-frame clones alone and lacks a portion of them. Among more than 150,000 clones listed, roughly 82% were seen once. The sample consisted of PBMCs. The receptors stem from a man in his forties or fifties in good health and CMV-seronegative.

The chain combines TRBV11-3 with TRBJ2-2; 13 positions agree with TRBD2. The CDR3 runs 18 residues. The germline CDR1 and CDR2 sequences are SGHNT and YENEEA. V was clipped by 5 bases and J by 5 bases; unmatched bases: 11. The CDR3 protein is CASSPGTSGALGTGELFF. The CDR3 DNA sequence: TGTGCCAGCAGCCCCGGGACTAGCGGGGCCCTGGGGACCGGGGAGCTGTTTTTT.

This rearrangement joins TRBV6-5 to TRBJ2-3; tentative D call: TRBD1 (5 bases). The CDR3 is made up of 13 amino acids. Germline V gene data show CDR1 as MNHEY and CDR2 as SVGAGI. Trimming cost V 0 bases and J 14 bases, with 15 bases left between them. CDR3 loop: CASSYSGRSSAYF. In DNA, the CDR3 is TGTGCCAGCAGTTACTCGGGGCGTTCATCTGCGTATTTT.

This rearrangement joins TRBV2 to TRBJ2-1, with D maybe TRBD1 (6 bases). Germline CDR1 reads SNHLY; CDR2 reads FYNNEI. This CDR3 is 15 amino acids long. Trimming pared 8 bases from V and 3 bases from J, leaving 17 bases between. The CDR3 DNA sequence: TGTGCCAGCGGGAGTCAGGGGAACAGCTACAATGAGCAGTTCTTC. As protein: CASGSQGNSYNEQFF.

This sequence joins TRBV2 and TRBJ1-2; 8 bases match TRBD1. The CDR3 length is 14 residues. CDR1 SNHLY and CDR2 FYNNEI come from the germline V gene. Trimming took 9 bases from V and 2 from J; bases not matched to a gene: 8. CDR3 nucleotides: TGTGCCAGGCAGGGGGCCCGGCCGAACTATGGCTACACCTTC. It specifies CARQGARPNYGYTF.

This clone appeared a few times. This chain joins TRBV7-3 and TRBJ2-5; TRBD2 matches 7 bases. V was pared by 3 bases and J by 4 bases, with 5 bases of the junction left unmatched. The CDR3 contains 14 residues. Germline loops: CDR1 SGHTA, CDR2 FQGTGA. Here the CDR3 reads CASSFKGRGETQYF. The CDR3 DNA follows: TGTGCCAGCAGCTTTAAAGGGAGGGGAGAGACCCAGTACTTC.

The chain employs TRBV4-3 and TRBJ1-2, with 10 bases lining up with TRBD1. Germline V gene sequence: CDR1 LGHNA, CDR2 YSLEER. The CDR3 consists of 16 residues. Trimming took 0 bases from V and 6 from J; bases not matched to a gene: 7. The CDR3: CASSQDPGTGVDGYTF. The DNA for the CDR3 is TGCGCCAGCAGCCAAGACCCAGGGACAGGGGTAGATGGCTACACCTTC.

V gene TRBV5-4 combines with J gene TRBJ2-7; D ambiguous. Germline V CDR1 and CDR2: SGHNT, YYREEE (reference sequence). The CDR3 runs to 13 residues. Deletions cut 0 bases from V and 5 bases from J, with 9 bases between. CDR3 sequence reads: CASSLDPRNEQYF. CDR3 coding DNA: TGTGCCAGCAGCTTGGATCCCAGGAACGAGCAGTACTTC.

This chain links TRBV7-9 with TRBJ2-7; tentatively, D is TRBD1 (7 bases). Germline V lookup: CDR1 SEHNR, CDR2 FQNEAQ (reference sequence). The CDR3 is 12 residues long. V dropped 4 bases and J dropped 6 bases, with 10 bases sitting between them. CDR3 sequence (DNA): TGTGCCAGCAGCTCTCAGGGGGGCGAGCAGTACTTC. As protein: CASSSQGGEQYF.

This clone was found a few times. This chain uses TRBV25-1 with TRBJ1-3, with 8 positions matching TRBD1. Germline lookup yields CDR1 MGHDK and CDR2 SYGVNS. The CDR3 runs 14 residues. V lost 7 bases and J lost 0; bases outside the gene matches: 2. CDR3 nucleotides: TGTGCCAGCACTGGACAGGGCTCTGGAAACACCATATATTTT. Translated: CASTGQGSGNTIYF.

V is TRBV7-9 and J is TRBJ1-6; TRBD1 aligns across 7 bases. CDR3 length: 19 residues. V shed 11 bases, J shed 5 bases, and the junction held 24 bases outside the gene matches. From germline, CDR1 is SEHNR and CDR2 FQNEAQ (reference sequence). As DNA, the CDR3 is TGTGCCCCGCCCGTGGAGGGGGCCCCCATTCTCCGACATAATTCACCCCTCCACTTT. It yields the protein CAPPVEGAPILRHNSPLHF.

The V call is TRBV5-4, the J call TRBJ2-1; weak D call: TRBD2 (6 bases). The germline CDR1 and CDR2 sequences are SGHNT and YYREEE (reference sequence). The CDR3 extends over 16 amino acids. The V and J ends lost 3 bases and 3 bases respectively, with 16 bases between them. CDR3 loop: CASSSGVRGDYNEQFF. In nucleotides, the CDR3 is TGTGCCAGCAGCTCCGGTGTGCGGGGAGACTACAATGAGCAGTTCTTC.

For the CDR3, the DNA is TGCGCCAGCAGCCAAGACGTAGCGGGAGGGAGATCTGGGGCCAACGTCCTGACTTTC. It specifies CASSQDVAGGRSGANVLTF. The chain uses TRBV4-3 and TRBJ2-6; 11 bases match TRBD2. V lost 0 bases and J lost 1; bases outside the gene matches: 5. The CDR3 consists of 19 residues. Germline loops: CDR1 LGHNA, CDR2 YSLEER.

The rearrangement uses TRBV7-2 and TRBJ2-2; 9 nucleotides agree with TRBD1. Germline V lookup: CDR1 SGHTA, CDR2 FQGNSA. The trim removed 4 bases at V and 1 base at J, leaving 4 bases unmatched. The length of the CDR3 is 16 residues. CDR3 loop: CASSYDRGWNTGELFF. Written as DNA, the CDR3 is TGTGCCAGCAGCTACGACAGGGGGTGGAACACCGGGGAGCTGTTTTTT.

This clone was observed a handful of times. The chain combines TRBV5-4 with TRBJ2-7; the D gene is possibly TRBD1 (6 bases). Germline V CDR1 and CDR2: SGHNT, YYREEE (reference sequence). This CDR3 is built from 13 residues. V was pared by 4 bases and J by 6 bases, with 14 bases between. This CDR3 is CASSDYRVSEQYF. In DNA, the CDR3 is TGTGCCAGCAGCGACTACAGGGTAAGCGAGCAGTACTTC.

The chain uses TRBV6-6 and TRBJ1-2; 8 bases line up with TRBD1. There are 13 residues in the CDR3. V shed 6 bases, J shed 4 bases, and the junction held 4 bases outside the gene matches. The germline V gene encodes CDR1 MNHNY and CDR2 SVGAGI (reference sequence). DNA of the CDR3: TGTGCCAGCAGACCCGGGACAGGCTATGGCTACACCTTC. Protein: CASRPGTGYGYTF.

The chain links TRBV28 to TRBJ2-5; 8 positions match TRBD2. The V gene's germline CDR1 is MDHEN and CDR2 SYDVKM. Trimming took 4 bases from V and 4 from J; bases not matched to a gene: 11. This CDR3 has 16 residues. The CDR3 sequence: CASSSSGRARGETQYF. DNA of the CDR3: TGTGCCAGCAGTTCGAGCGGGAGAGCTCGGGGAGAGACCCAGTACTTC.

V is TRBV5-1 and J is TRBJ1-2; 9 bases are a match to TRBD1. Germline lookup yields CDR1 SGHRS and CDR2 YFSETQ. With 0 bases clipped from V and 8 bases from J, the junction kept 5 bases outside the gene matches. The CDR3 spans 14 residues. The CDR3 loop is CASSLGDRVEGYTF. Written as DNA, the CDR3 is TGCGCCAGCAGCTTGGGGGACAGGGTGGAAGGCTACACCTTC.

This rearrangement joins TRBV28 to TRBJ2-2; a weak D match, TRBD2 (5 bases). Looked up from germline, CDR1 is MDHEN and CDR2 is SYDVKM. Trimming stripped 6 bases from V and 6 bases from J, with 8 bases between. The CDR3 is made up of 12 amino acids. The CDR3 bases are TGTGCCAGCAGGAGGGAACCCGGGGAGCTGTTTTTT. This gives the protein CASRREPGELFF.

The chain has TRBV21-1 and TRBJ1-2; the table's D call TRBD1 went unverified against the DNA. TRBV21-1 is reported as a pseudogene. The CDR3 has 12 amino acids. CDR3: CASIGGGYGYTF. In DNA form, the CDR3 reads TGTGCCAGCATTGGGGGCGGCTATGGCTACACCTTC.

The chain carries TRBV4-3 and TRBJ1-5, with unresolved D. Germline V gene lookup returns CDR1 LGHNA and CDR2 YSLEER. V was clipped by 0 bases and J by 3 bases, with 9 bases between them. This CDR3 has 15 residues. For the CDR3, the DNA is TGCGCCAGCAGCCAAGATTCAGGCAACAATCAGCCCCAGCATTTT. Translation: CASSQDSGNNQPQHF.

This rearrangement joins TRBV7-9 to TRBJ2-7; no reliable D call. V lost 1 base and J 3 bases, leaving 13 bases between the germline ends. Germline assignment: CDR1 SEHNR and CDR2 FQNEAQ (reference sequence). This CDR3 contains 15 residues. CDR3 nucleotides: TGTGCCAGCAGCTTAGGTTCAGGCGCCGTCTACGAGCAGTACTTC. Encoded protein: CASSLGSGAVYEQYF.

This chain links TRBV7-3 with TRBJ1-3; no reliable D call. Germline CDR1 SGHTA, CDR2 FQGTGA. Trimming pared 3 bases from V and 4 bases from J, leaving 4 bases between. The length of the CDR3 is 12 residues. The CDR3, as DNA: TGTGCCAGCAGCTTCCCGGGAAACACCATATATTTT. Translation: CASSFPGNTIYF.

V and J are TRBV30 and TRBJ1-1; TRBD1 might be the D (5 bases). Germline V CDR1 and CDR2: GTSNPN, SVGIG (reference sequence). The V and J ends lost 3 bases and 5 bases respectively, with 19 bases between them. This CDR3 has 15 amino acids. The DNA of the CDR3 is TGTGCCTGGAGCCTAACCCCGGGGGGTACTACTGAAGCTTTCTTT. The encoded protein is CAWSLTPGGTTEAFF.

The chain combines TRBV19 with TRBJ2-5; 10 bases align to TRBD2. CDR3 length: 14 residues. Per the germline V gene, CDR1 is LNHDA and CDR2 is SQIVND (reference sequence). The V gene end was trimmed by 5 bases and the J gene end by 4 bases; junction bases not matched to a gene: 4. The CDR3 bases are TGTGCCAGTAGTCCTCGGACTAGCGGAGAGACCCAGTACTTC. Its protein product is CASSPRTSGETQYF.

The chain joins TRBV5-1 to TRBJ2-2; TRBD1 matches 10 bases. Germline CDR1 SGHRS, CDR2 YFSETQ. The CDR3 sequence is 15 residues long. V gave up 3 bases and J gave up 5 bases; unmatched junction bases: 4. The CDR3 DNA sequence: TGCGCCAGCAGCTCCGGACAGGGGGTAACCGGGGAGCTGTTTTTT. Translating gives CASSSGQGVTGELFF.